This TCR beta chain emerged from a study of T cell responses to AZD1222 COVID-19 vaccine. Whole-study results and caveats: Researchers took repertoire samples only after the peak T cell response had come. Clonal diversity was possibly underestimated, and white British individuals and females predominated among donors. After two AZD1222 doses, spike-specific TCR breadth and depth rose versus day 0. The span of vaccine-associated CD4 TCRs extended across spike, with dominance at 160-218 and 743-854.

Assay used: immunoSEQ multiplex PCR; TCRdb lists only in-frame clones, some missing. The sample holds 80,000 or so clones, 90% seen once. CDR3 length: 19 residues. Remarks on this clone: Its antigen is undetermined.

The sequence was obtained from an adult who received the AZD1222 COVID-19 vaccine. The sample was peripheral blood, taken 28 days after the second AZD1222 dose. V usage is TRBV21-1 and J usage is TRBJ2-7. TRBV21-1 corresponds to a pseudogene. The CDR3 region has the DNA TGTGCCAGCAGCAACCCGCAGAAGTTTTCCCCACCCTACCCCCACGAGCAGTACTTC. This gives the protein CASSNPQKFSPPYPHEQYF.